This T cell receptor beta chain was recovered during a study of Graves' ophthalmopathy and Graves' hyperthyroidism (dated by TCRdb to 2017 to 2018). Looking at the study overall: Peripheral blood was collected at initial diagnosis, before any treatment. The study used signatures of the TCR beta repertoire to tell Graves' ophthalmopathy apart from Graves' hyperthyroidism and to predict which patients would progress to ophthalmopathy. In total, under 150 blood samples were TCR-sequenced: some 40 ophthalmopathy, 75 hyperthyroidism and approximately 17 hyperthyroidism-to-ophthalmopathy patients. To explore V-J signatures that separate ophthalmopathy from hyperthyroidism, a discovery set of about a hundred patients was enrolled, consisting of approximately 44 with ophthalmopathy and around 60 with stable hyperthyroidism. An independent validation cohort was composed of fewer than 20 hyperthyroidism patients and 17 patients who later progressed from hyperthyroidism to ophthalmopathy. T-cell repertoires of thyroid tissue and blood were compared in 5 or 6 hyperthyroidism patients. After sampling, hyperthyroidism patients received methimazole starting at 30 mg daily, and ophthalmopathy patients received high-dose intravenous methylprednisolone.

The ophthalmopathy patients had moderately to severely active disease, with a Clinical Activity Score of 3 or higher, a NOSPECS grade of 4 or higher, and a disease duration of less than 3 months. Anyone with other autoimmune diseases, uncontrolled infections, pregnancy or lactation was excluded from the study. Clinical symptoms, serum thyroxine, TRAb, thyroid ultrasound and orbital computed tomography formed the basis of the diagnosis. PBMCs were isolated from roughly 10 ml of fresh peripheral blood by Ficoll-Paque density gradient centrifugation. Trizol reagent was used to extract the total RNA, and its quality was then checked on an Agilent 2100 Bioanalyzer. This clonotype occurred many times. The specificity of this receptor is unknown. No per-base quality is available; no much larger clone lies one base away. CDR1 and CDR2, looked up from the germline V gene, are SGDLS and YYNGEE. The junction shows trimming of 1 base on V and 1 base on J, plus 9 bases between the germline ends. From its cysteine to its phenylalanine, the CDR3 spans 15 amino acids. Left in the record is the CDR3 DNA by itself, 45 bases read in frame from the first base.

Study-wide findings and limitations: Most expanded thyroid clonotypes with frequency above 0.001 were also detected in blood, suggesting blood repertoires may reflect the thyroid immune response. In validation, the model predicted ophthalmopathy progression with 70.59% sensitivity and 72% to 80% specificity; approximately 12 predicted patients were CT-confirmed with GO in a median of around 6.5 months. No statistical method was used to predetermine the sample size, and group allocation was not hidden from the investigators. In cross-validation, the 13-signature model distinguished ophthalmopathy from stable hyperthyroidism with around 86% sensitivity and 81.08% specificity, while in the test set the corresponding values were approximately 80% and 75%.

For repertoire sequencing, the TCR beta CDR3 regions were amplified from RNA transcripts. A first-round RT-PCR used HTBI primers with the Qiagen OneStep RT-PCR kit, followed by a second-round multiplex PCR, size selection and purification. The libraries underwent paired-end sequencing with 100 bp reads on an Illumina HiSeq2000. The original methods were these. SOAPnuke was used to process the reads, throwing out any read that had adapters, had uncalled bases, had a mean Phred below 15, or lacked an exact constant-primer or identifier match. COPE v1.2.5 was used to merge high-quality paired reads. Unique nucleotide sequences were defined as clonotypes and aligned to IMGT TRB V, D and J references using MiTCR v1.1. Analysis was restricted to V-J combinations with a frequency above 0.0001, which covered 99.2% of repertoires. A TCR clonal expansion and chaos score per V-J combination was defined as the ratio of F50 clonal expansion to chaos observed in the TCRdist matrix. Welch's t-statistics and random forest were used to reduce the features to around 13 V-J combinations, which were then used as input to a naive Bayes classifier. The Morisita-Horn index was used to measure how similar the thyroid and blood repertoires were. Using fastp trimming at Q25 and MiXCR clonotype assembly, TCRdb reanalyzed the public sequencing data and kept in-frame beta chains. Every distinct CDR3 protein forms one entry, paired with its most common genes and DNA. Here the V and J calls rest on TCRdb's processing, not on the authors' analysis. Recorded for this sample are over 650,000 distinct CDR3 sequences; over 40% of them occurred a single time. Jointly, the top ten make up more than 2.5% of the sample.

The chain was built from TRBV9 and TRBJ1-5; a tentative D match to TRBD1 spans 5 bases. This receptor was taken from an adult man with Graves' ophthalmopathy. The specimen was peripheral blood. The CDR3 protein is CASSVMGDSNQPQHF. The nucleotide sequence reads as follows: TGTGCCAGCAGCGTAATGGGGGACAGCAATCAGCCCCAGCATTTT.